The clone carrying this T cell receptor (beta chain) was counted many times. Its specificity is unknown. A junction end diverges from the germline sequence, so it may reflect a read error. The data were obtained in a study of molecular identifiers for immune sequencing clone quantification. Naive CD8 sequencing libraries were generated from around 18,000 to 910,000 sorted cells, with 10%, 30% or 50% RNA as input. Naive CD8 T cells were sorted as CD8+CD4-CCR7+CD45RA+. Each CDR3 protein is one row after TCRdb ran MiXCR on the PCR reads. In the table there are about 510,000 distinct CDR3 sequences, around 23% of which are singletons. Findings of the study overall: For highly expanded clones, sizes could be underestimated when identical TCR molecules share a barcode. Clones exceeding 20 RNA copies carried over 99% of effector molecules but under 1% of naive-cell molecules.

The CDR3 is made up of 11 amino acids. CDR1 ENHRY and CDR2 SYGVKD come from the germline V gene. The receptor was derived from a human donor in good health. Some libraries in this study had Jurkat cell RNA spiked in. This sequence joins TRBV10-3 and TRBJ2-7; D is possibly TRBD2 (5 bases). Material for sequencing was naive CD8+ T cells from blood, with Jurkat cell RNA spiked in. Described subset: FACS-sorted CD8+CD4-CCR7+CD45RA+ naive T cells. CDR3 region: CAINEGNEQYF. CDR3 DNA sequence: TGTGCCATCAATGAGGGTAACGAGCAGTACTTC.